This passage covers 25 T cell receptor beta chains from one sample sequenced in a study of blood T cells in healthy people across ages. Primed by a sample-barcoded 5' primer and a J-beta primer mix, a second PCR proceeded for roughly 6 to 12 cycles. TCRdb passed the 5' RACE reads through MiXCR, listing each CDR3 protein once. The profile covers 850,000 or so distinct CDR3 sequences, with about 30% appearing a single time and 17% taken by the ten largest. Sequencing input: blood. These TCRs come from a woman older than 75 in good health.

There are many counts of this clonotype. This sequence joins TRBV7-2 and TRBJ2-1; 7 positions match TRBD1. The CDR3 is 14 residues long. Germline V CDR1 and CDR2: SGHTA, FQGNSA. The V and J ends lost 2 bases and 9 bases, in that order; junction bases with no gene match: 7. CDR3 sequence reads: CASSLRQGVSEQFF. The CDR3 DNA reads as TGTGCCAGCAGCTTAAGACAGGGAGTAAGTGAGCAGTTCTTC. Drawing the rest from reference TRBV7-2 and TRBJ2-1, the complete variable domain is GAGVSQSPSNKVTEKGKDVELRCDPISGHTALYWYRQSLGQGLEFLIYFQGNSAPDKSGLPSDRFSAERTGGSVSTLTIQRTQQEDSAVYLCASSLRQGVSEQFFGPGTRLTVL.

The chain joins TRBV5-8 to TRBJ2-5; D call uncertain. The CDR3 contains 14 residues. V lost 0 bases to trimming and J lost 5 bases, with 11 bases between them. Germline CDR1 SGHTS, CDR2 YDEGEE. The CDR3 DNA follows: TGTGCCAGCAGCTTGGGGTATTCCAAGGAGACCCAGTACTTC. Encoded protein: CASSLGYSKETQYF.

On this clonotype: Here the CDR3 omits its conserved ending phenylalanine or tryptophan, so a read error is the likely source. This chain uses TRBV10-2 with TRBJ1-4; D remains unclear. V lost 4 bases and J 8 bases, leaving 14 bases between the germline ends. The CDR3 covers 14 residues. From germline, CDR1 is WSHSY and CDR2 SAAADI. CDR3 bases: TGCGCCAGCAGTGGAGGAGCCCCGGGCGAAAAACTGTTTTTG. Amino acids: CASSGGAPGEKLFL.

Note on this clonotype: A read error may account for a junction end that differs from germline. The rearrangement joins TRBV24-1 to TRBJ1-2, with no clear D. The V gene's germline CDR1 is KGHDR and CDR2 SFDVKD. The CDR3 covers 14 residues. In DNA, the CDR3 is TGTGCCTCCAGTTCCCAGAAAGCAAACTATGGCTACACCTTC. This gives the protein CASSSQKANYGYTF.

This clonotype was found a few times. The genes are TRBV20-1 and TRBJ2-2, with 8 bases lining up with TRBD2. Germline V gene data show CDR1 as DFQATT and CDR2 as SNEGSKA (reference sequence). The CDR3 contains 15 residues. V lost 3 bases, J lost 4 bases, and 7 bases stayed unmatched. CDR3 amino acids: CSASWGGGTTGELFF. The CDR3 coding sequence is TGCAGTGCTAGCTGGGGCGGGGGGACCACCGGGGAGCTGTTTTTT.

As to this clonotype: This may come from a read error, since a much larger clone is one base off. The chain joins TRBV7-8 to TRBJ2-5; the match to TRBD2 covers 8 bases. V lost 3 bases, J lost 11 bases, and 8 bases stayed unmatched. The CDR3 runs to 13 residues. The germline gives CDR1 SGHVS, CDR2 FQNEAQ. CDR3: CASSFLAGNEQYF. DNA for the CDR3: TGTGCCAGCAGCTTCTTAGCGGGGAATGAGCAGTACTTC.

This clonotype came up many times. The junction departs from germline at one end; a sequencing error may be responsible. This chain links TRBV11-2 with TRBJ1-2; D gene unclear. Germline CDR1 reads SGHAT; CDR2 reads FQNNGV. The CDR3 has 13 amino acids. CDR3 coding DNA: TGCGCCAGCAGCTTGGACGGCGACTATGGCTACACCTTC. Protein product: CASSLDGDYGYTF.

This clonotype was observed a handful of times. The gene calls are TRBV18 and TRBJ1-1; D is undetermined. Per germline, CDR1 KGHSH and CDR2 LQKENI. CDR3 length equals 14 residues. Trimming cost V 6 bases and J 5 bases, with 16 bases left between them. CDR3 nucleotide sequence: TGTGCCAGCTCCGACAACCGGGCGGGGACTGAAGCTTTCTTT. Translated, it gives CASSDNRAGTEAFF.

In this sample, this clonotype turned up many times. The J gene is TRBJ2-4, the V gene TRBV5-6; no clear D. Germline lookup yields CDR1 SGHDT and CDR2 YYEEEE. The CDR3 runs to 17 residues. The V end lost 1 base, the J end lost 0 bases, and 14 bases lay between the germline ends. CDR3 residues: CASSLIGRSLAKNIQYF. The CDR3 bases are TGTGCCAGCAGCTTGATTGGGCGGAGTCTAGCCAAAAACATTCAGTACTTC.

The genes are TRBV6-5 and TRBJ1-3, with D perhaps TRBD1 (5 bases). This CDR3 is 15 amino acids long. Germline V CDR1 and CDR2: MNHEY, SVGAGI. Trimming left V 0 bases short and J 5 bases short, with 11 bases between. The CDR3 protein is CASSYSSTGRNTIYF. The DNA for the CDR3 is TGTGCCAGCAGTTACTCGAGCACAGGCAGAAACACCATATATTTT.

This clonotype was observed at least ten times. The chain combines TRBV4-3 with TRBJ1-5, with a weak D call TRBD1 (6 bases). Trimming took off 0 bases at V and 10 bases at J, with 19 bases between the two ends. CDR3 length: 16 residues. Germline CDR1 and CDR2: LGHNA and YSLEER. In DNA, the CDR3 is TGCGCCAGCAGCCAAGATCTAGAGGGCGGGGGCCCACCCCAGCATTTT. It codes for CASSQDLEGGGPPQHF.

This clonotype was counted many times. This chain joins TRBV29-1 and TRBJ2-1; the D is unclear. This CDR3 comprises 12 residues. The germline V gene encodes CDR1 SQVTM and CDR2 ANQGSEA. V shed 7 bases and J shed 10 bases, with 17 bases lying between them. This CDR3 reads CSALNDRSEQFF. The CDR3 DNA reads TGCAGCGCACTTAACGACCGAAGCGAGCAGTTCTTC.

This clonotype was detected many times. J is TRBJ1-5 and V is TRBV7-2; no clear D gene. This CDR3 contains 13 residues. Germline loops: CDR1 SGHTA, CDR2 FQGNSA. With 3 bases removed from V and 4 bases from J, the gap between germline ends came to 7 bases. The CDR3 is CASSFIRNQPQHF. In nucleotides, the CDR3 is TGTGCCAGCAGCTTTATTCGGAATCAGCCCCAGCATTTT.

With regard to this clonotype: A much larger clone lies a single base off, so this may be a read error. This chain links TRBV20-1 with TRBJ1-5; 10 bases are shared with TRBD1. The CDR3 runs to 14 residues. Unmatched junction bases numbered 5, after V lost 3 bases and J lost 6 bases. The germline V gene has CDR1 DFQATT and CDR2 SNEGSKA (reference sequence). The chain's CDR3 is CSARRDRGRQPQHF. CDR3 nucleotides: TGCAGTGCTAGGAGGGACAGGGGCCGTCAGCCCCAGCATTTT.

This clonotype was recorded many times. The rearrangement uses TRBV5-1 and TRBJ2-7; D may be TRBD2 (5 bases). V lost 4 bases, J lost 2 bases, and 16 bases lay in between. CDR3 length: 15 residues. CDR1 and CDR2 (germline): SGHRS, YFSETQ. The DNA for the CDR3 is TGCGCCAGCAGCATTACTAGAGGAGGCACCTACGAGCAGTACTTC. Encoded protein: CASSITRGGTYEQYF.

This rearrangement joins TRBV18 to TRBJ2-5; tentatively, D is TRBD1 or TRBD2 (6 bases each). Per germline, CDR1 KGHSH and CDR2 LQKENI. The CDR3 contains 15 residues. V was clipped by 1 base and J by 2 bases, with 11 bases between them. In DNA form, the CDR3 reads TGTGCCAGCTCACCACTGGGGGGCCAGCAAGAGACCCAGTACTTC. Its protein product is CASSPLGGQQETQYF.

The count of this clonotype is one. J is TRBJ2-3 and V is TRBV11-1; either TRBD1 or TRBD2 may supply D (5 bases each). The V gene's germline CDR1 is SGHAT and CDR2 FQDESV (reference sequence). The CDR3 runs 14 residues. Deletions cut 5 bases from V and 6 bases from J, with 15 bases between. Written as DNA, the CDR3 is TGTGCCAGCAGCCCTGGGACCCCTGGGGATACGCAGTATTTT. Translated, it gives CASSPGTPGDTQYF.

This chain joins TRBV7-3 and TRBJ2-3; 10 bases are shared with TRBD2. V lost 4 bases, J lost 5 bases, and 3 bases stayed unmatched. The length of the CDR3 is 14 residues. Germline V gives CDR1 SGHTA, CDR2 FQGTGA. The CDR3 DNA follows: TGTGCCAGCAGCTCGGGGACTAGCGTAGATACGCAGTATTTT. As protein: CASSSGTSVDTQYF. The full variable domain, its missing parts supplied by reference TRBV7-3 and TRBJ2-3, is GAGVSQTPSNKVTEKGKYVELRCDPISGHTALYWYRQSLGQGPEFLIYFQGTGAADDSGLPNDRFFAVRPEGSVSTLKIQRTERGDSAVYLCASSSGTSVDTQYFGPGTRLTVL.

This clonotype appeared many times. Here the CDR3 DNA reads TGTGCCAGCTGTTGGGATGCAACACCTCAAGAGACCCAGTACTTC. The encoded protein is CASCWDATPQETQYF. The V gene is TRBV12-3 or TRBV12-4, the J gene TRBJ2-5; D ambiguous. The length of the CDR3 is 15 residues. Trimming took off 8 bases at V and 2 bases at J, with 18 bases between the two ends.

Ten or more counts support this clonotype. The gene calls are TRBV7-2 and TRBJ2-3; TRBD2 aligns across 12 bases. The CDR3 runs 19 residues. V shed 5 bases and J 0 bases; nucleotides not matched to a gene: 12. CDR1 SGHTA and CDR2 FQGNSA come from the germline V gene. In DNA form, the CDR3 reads TGTGCCAGCAGCACCCACCCCGCTAGCGGGGGGGTGAGCACAGATACGCAGTATTTT. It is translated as CASSTHPASGGVSTDTQYF.

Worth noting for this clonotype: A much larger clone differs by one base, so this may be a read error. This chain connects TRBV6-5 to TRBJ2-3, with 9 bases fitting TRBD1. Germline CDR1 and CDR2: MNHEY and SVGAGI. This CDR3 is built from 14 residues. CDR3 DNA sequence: TGTGCCAGCAGTAAACAGGGGGCCACAGGTACGCAGTATTTT. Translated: CASSKQGATGTQYF.

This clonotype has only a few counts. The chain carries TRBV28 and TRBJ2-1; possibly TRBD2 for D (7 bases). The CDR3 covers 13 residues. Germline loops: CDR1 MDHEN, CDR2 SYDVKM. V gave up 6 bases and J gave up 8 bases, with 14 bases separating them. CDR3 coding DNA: TGTGCCAGCAGAAGGGGGGGGGGCCATGAGCAGTTCTTC. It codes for CASRRGGGHEQFF.

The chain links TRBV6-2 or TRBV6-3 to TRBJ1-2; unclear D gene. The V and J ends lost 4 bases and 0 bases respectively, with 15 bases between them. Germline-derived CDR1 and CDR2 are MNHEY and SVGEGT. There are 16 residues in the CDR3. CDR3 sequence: CASSFPHSLSNYGYTF. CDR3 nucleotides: TGTGCCAGCAGTTTCCCGCACAGCCTATCTAACTATGGCTACACCTTC.

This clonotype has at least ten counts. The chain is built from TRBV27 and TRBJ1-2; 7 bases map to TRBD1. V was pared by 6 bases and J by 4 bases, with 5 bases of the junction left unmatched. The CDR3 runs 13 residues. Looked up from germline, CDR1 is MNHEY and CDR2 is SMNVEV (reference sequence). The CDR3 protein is CASSLQGPYGYTF. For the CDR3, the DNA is TGTGCCAGCAGCCTACAGGGGCCCTATGGCTACACCTTC.

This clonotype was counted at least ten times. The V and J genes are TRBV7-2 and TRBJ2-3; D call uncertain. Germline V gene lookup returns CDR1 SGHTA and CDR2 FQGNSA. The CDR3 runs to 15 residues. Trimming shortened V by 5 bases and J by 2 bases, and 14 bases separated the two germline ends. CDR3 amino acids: CASSPVSGYTDTQYF. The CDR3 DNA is TGTGCCAGCAGCCCAGTTAGTGGCTACACAGATACGCAGTATTTT.